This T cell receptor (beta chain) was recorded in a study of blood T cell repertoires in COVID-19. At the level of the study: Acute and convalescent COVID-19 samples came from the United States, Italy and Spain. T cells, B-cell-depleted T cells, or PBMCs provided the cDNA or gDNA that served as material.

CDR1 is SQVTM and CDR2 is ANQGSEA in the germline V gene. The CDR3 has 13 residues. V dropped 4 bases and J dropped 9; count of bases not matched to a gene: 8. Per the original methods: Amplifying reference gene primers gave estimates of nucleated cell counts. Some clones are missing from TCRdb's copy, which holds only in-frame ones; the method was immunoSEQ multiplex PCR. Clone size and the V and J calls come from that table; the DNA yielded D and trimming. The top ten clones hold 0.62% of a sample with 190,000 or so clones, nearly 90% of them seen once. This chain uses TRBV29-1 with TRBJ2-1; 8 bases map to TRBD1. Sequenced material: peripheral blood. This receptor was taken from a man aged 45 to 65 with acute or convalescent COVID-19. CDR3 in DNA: TGCAGCGTTGGTCGACAGGGGAAGGGTGAGCAGTTCTTC. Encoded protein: CSVGRQGKGEQFF.